This paragraph reports one TCR beta chain. What it recognizes is unknown. The sample originates from a study of cytomegalovirus exposure and HLA in healthy donors. Study findings and constraints: The study carried out a later analysis of TCR beta sequences. It associated approximately 15,000 of them with specific HLA alleles at a false discovery rate of 0.05.

Primers for the PCR totalled 60 Vbeta and 13 Jbeta. This table comes from immunoSEQ multiplex PCR, and its TCRdb copy is limited to in-frame clones, with some not included. The sample yields about 160,000 clones, 82% seen once. V shed 5 bases and J shed 6 bases, with 13 bases lying between them. Germline CDR1 reads MNHEY; CDR2 reads SMNVEV (reference sequence). There are 13 residues in the CDR3. The specimen was PBMCs. The clonotype originates from a girl aged 5-17 years in good health and CMV-seropositive. V and J are TRBV27 and TRBJ1-2; D is ambiguous. The DNA for the CDR3 is TGTGCCAGCAGTCTCACAGTTCTGGATGGCTACACCTTC. Protein sequence: CASSLTVLDGYTF.